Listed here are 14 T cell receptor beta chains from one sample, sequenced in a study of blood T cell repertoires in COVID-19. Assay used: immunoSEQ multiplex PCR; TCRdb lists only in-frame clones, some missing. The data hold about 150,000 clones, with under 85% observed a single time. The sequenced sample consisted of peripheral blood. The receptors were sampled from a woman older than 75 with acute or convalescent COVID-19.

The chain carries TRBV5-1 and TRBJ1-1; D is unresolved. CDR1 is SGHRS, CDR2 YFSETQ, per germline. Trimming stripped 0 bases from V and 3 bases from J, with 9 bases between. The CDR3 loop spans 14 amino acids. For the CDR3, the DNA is TGCGCCAGCAGCTTGGACATCGAGGACACTGAAGCTTTCTTT. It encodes CASSLDIEDTEAFF.

Here the CDR3 reads CASSETRTGRYTEAFF. The CDR3 region has the DNA TGTGCCAGCAGTGAAACCCGGACAGGGAGGTACACTGAAGCTTTCTTT. V is TRBV2 and J is TRBJ1-1; 8 bases map to TRBD1. V was pared by 2 bases and J by 3 bases, with 8 bases of the junction left unmatched. The germline V gene encodes CDR1 SNHLY and CDR2 FYNNEI. The CDR3 loop spans 16 amino acids.

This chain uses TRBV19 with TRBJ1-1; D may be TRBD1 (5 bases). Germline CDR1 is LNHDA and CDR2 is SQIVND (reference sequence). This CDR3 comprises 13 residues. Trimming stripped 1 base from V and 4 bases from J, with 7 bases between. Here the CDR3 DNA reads TGTGCCAGTAGTATAGGGGGGGTCACTGAAGCTTTCTTT. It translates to CASSIGGVTEAFF.

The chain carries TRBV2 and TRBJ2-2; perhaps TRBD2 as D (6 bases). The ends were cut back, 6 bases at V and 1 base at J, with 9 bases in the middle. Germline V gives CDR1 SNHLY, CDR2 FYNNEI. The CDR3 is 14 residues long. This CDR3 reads CASRTGENTGELFF. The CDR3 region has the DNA TGTGCCAGCAGGACGGGAGAGAACACCGGGGAGCTGTTTTTT. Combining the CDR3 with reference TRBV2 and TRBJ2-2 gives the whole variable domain EPEVTQTPSHQVTQMGQEVILRCVPISNHLYFYWYRQILGQKVEFLVSFYNNEISEKSEIFDDQFSVERPDGSNFTLKIRSTKLEDSAMYFCASRTGENTGELFFGEGSRLTVL.

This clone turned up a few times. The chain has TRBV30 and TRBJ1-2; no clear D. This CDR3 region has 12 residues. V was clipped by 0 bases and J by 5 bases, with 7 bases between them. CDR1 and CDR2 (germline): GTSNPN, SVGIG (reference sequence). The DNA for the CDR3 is TGTGCCTGGAGTGTATCCTTATATGGCTACACCTTC. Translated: CAWSVSLYGYTF. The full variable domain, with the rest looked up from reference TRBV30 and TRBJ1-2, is SQTIHQWPATLVQPVGSPLSLECTVEGTSNPNLYWYRQAAGRGLQLLFYSVGIGQISSEVPQNLSASRPQDRQFILSSKKLLLSDSGFYLCAWSVSLYGYTFGSGTRLTVV.

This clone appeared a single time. Here the CDR3 reads CASSWAPQETQYF. The DNA of the CDR3 is TGCGCCAGCAGCTGGGCCCCTCAAGAGACCCAGTACTTC. The chain links TRBV5-1 to TRBJ2-5, with D hard to call. V was cut by 3 bases and J by 2 bases, with 8 bases left in between. The CDR3 is made up of 13 amino acids. In germline, CDR1 is SGHRS, CDR2 YFSETQ. The whole variable domain, remainder taken from reference TRBV5-1 and TRBJ2-5, is KAGVTQTPRYLIKTRGQQVTLSCSPISGHRSVSWYQQTPGQGLQFLFEYFSETQRNKGNFPGRFSGRQFSNSRSEMNVSTLELGDSALYLCASSWAPQETQYFGPGTRLLVL.

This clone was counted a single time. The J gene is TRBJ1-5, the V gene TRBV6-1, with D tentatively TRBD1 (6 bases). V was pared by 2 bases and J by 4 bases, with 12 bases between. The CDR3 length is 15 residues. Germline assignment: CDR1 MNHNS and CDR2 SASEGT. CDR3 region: CASSERRGPNQPQHF. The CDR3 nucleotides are TGTGCCAGCAGTGAACGCAGGGGCCCAAATCAGCCCCAGCATTTT.

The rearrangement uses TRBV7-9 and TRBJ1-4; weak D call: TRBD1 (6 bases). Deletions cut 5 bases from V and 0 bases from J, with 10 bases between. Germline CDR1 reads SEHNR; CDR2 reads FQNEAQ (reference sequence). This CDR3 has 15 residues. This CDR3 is CASSPGQTTNEKLFF. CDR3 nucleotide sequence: TGTGCCAGCAGCCCCGGACAGACAACTAATGAAAAACTGTTTTTT. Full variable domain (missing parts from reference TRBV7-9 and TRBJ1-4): DTGVSQNPRHKITKRGQNVTFRCDPISEHNRLYWYRQTLGQGPEFLTYFQNEAQLEKSRLLSDRFSAERPKGSFSTLEIQRTEQGDSAMYLCASSPGQTTNEKLFFGSGTQLSVL.

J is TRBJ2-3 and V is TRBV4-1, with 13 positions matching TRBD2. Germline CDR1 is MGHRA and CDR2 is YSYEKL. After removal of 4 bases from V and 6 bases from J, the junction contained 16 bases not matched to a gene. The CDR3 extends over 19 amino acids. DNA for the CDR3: TGCGCCAGCAGCCCCGGACTAGCGGGAGCGGGCGTTTTCTGGGATACGCAGTATTTT. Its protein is CASSPGLAGAGVFWDTQYF.

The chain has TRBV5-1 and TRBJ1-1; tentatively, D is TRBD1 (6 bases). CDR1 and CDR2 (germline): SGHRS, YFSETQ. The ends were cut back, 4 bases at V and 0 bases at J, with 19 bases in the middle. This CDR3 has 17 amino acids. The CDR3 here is CASSPGTTAFMNTEAFF. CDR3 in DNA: TGCGCCAGCAGCCCCGGGACAACCGCTTTCATGAACACTGAAGCTTTCTTT.

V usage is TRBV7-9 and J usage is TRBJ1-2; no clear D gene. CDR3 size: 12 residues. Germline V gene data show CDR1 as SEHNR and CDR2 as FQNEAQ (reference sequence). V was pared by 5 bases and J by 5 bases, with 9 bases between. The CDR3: CASSPGDYGYTF. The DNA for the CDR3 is TGTGCCAGCAGCCCGGGAGATTATGGCTACACCTTC.

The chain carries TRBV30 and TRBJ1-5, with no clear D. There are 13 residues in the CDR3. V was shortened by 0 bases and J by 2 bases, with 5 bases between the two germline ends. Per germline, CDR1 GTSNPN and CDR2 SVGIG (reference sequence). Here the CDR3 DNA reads TGTGCCTGGAGTGTTAGTGGCAATCAGCCCCAGCATTTT. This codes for CAWSVSGNQPQHF. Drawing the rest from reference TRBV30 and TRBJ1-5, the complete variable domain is SQTIHQWPATLVQPVGSPLSLECTVEGTSNPNLYWYRQAAGRGLQLLFYSVGIGQISSEVPQNLSASRPQDRQFILSSKKLLLSDSGFYLCAWSVSGNQPQHFGDGTRLSIL.

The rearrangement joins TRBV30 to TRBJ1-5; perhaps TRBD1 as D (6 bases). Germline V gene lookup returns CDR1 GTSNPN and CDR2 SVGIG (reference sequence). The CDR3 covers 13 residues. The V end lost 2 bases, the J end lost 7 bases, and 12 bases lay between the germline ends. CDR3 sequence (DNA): TGTGCCTGGAGTATGCAGGGGAAACAGCCCCAGCATTTT. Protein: CAWSMQGKQPQHF.

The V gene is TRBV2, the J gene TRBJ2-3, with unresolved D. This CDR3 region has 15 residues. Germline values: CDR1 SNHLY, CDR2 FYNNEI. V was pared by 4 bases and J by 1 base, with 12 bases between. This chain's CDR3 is CASSVATAGTDTQYF. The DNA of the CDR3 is TGTGCCAGCAGTGTTGCCACGGCGGGCACAGATACGCAGTATTTT.